The present entry profiles one TCR beta chain with its context. The data stem from a study of cytomegalovirus exposure and HLA in healthy donors. The study sampled nominally healthy donors, though unrecorded immune exposures were likely. Trimming took 5 bases from V and 8 from J, leaving 18 bases between them. This CDR3 contains 14 residues. CDR1 is LNHDA, CDR2 SQIVND, per germline (reference sequence). The study ran its PCR with 60 Vbeta and 13 Jbeta primers. In the authors' methods: Counted up in a later analysis, unique TCR beta chains came to about 80 million, with some 9.9 million shared. Clones were sequenced by immunoSEQ multiplex PCR, and TCRdb holds only the in-frame ones, with some missing. V and J calls and clone size are given by that table; D and trimming were obtained from the DNA. Here the sample spans about 200,000 clones, approximately 78% being singletons.

The chain uses TRBV19 and TRBJ1-2, with D hard to call. The sequenced material came from PBMCs. This clonotype was obtained from a woman in her thirties or forties in good health and CMV-seronegative. CDR3 bases: TGTGCCAGTAGTGATGAACGGCGCGCGCGGGGCTACACCTTC. It specifies CASSDERRARGYTF.